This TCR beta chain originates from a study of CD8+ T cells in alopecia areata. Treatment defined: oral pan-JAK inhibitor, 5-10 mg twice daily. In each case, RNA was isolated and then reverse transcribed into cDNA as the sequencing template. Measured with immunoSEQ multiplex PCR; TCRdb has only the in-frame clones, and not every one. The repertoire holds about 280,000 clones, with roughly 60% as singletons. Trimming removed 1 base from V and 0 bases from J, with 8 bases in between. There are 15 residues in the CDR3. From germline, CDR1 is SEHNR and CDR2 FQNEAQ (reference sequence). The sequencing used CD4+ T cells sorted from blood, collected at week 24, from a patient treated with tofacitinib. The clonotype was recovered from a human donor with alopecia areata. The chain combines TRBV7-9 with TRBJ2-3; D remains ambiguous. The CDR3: CASSLVAPSTDTQYF. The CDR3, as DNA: TGTGCCAGCAGCTTAGTGGCCCCTAGCACAGATACGCAGTATTTT.